This TCR beta chain was recorded in a study of beta chain features in type 1 diabetes. Expressed TCRB transcripts were sequenced because the isolated RNA had all been reverse transcribed beforehand. Using immunoSEQ multiplex PCR, the repertoire was profiled, and TCRdb retains in-frame clones only, with some absent. This sample has some 160,000 clones, with around 9.7% found just once. Study outcomes and limitations: Within patients, naive, central memory and Treg TCRB repertoires seemed more similar than within healthy donors. Moderate but significant shortening of TCRB CDR3s was recorded in all four CD4+ subsets from Type 1 diabetes patients. Type 1 diabetes patients showed fewer insertions and more deletions at VDJ junctions.

Germline loops: CDR1 MGHRA, CDR2 YSYEKL. CDR3 length equals 16 residues. With 3 bases clipped from V and 5 bases from J, the junction kept 7 bases outside the gene matches. This clone was found a few times. What it recognizes is unknown. This receptor was identified in a woman in her 30s with type 1 diabetes. The V gene is TRBV4-1, the J gene TRBJ1-5; 10 bases agree with TRBD1. Sequencing used central memory CD4+ T cells from blood. CDR3 sequence reads: CASSHPDRGGHQPQHF. Written as DNA, the CDR3 is TGCGCCAGCAGCCACCCGGACAGGGGGGGCCATCAGCCCCAGCATTTT.